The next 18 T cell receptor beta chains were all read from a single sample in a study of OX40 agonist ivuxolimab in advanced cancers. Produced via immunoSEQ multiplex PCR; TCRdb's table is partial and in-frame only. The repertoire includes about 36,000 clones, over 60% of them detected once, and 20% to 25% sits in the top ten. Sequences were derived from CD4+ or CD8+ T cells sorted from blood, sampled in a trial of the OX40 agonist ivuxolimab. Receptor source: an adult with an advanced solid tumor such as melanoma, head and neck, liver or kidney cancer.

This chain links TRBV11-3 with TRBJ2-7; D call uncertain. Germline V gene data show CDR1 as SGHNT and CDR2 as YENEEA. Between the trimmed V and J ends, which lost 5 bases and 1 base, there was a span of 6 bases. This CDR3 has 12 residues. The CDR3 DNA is TGTGCCAGCAGCCGGCCTTCCTACGAGCAGTACGTC. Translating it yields CASSRPSYEQYV.

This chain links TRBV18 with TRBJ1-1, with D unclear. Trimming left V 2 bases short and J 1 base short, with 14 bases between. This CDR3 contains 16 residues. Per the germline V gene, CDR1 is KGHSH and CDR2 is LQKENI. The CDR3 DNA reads TGTGCCAGCTCACCATATGGTATCTTCGAGAACACTGAAGCTTTCTTT. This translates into CASSPYGIFENTEAFF.

In DNA form, the CDR3 reads TGCGCCAGCAGCCAAGATGCATTTTTGAACACTGAAGCTTTCTTT. This gives the protein CASSQDAFLNTEAFF. This chain joins TRBV4-1 and TRBJ1-1; D is uncertain. The CDR3 loop spans 15 amino acids. V gave up 0 bases and J gave up 0 bases, with 8 bases separating them. The germline gives CDR1 MGHRA, CDR2 YSYEKL.

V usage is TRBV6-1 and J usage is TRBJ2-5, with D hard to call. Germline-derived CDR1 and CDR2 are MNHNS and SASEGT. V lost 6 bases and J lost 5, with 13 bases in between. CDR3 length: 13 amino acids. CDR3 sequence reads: CASRVTPAETQYF. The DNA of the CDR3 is TGTGCCAGCAGAGTAACACCAGCCGAGACCCAGTACTTC.

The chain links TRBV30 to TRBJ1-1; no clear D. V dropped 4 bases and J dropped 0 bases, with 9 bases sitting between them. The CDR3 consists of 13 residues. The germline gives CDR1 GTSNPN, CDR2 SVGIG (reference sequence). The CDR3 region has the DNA TGTGCCTGGAACGATTACCTGAACACTGAAGCTTTCTTT. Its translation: CAWNDYLNTEAFF.

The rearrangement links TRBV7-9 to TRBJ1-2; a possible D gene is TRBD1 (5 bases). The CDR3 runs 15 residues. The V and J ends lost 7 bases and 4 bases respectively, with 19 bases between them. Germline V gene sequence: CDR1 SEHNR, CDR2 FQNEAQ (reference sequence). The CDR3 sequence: CASTRDPGTAYGYTF. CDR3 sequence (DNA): TGTGCCAGCACCCGGGATCCCGGGACGGCCTATGGCTACACCTTC.

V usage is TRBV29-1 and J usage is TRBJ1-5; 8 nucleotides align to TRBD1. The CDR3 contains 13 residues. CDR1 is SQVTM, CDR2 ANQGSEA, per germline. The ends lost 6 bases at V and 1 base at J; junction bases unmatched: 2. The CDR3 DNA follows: TGCAGCGTGCGGACAGGGAGCAATCAGCCCCAGCATTTT. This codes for CSVRTGSNQPQHF.

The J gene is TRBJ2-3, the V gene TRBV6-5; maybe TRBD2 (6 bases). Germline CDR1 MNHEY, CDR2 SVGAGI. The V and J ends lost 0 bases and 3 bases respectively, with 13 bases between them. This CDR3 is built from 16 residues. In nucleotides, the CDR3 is TGTGCCAGCAGTTACTCGGGGGGTGCGGGGACAGATACGCAGTATTTT. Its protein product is CASSYSGGAGTDTQYF.

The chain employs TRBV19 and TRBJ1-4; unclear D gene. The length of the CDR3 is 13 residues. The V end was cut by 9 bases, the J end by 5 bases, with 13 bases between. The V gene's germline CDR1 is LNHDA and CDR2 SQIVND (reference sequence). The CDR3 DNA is TGTGCCAGCCGCCGGCCGGGGAATGAAAAACTGTTTTTT. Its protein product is CASRRPGNEKLFF.

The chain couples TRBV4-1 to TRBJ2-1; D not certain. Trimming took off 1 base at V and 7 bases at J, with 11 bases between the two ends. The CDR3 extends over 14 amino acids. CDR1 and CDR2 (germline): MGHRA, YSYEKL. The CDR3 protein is CASSQVLIENEQFF. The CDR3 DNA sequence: TGCGCCAGCAGCCAAGTTCTGATCGAAAATGAGCAGTTCTTC.

CDR3 region: CASSLVTRAWGTEAFF. The CDR3 region has the DNA TGTGCCAGCAGCTTGGTGACACGGGCGTGGGGCACTGAAGCTTTCTTT. This chain uses TRBV5-6 with TRBJ1-1, with D uncertain. The V end was cut by 0 bases, the J end by 4 bases, with 16 bases between. Germline V gene sequence: CDR1 SGHDT, CDR2 YYEEEE. The CDR3 is made up of 16 amino acids.

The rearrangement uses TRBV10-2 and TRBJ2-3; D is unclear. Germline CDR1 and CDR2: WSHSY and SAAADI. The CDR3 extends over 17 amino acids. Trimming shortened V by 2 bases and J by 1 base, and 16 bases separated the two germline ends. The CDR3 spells CASSEVLRRRGTDTQYF. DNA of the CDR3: TGCGCCAGCAGTGAGGTGCTGCGTCGGCGTGGCACAGATACGCAGTATTTT.

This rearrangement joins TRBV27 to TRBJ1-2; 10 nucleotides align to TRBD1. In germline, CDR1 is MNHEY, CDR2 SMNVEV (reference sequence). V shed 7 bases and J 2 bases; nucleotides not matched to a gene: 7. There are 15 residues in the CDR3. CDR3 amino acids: CASTRTGGINYGYTF. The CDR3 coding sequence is TGTGCCAGCACCCGGACAGGGGGTATAAACTATGGCTACACCTTC.

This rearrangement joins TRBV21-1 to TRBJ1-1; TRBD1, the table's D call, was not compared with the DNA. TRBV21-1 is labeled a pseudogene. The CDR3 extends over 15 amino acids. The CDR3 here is CASSKAGVSGTEAFF. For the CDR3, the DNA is TGTGCCAGCAGCAAAGCAGGGGTTAGTGGGACTGAAGCTTTCTTT.

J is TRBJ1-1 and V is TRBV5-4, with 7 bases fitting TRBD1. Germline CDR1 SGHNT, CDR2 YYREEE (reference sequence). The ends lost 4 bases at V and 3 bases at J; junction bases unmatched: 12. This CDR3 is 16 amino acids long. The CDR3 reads CASSNPKQGGHTEAFF. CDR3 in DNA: TGTGCCAGCAGCAATCCTAAGCAGGGGGGGCACACTGAAGCTTTCTTT.

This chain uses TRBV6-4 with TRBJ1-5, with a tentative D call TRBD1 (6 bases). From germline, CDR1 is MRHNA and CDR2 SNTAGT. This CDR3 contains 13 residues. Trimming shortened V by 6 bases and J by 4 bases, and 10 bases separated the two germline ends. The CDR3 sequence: CASSLQGNQPQHF. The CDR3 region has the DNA TGTGCCAGCAGCCTCCAGGGGAATCAGCCCCAGCATTTT.

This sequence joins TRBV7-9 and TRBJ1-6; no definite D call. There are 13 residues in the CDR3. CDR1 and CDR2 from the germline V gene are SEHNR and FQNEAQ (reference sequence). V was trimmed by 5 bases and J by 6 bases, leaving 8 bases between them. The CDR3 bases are TGTGCCAGCAGCCAAGACGGTAATTCACCCCTCCACTTT. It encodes CASSQDGNSPLHF.

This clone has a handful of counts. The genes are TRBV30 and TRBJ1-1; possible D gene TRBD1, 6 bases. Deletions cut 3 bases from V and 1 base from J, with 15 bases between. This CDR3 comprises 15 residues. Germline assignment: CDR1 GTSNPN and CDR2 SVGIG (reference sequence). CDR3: CAWSAIGGGNTEAFF. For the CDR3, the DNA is TGTGCCTGGAGCGCCATAGGAGGGGGGAACACTGAAGCTTTCTTT.